This T cell receptor (beta chain) is from a study of shared clonotypes between healthy human individuals. Overall study context: CD8 memory received one plate per donor, CD8 naive two, CD4 memory three and CD4 naive three.

It was CD45RO-negative cells, positively selected for CCR7, that made up naive CD8 cells, with terminally differentiated effector memory CD45RA+ cells excluded. Several immunoSEQ plates received, in even portions, the genomic DNA of each subset. Data came from immunoSEQ multiplex PCR; TCRdb stores just in-frame clones and leaves some out. Among about 750,000 clones listed, 92% were seen once. With V trimmed by 5 bases and J by 6 bases, 8 bases remained unmatched. Germline lookup yields CDR1 LNHDA and CDR2 SQIVND (reference sequence). The CDR3 sequence is 15 residues long. The V gene is TRBV19, the J gene TRBJ2-7; TRBD2 matches at 12 bases. The clonotype comes from a man aged 25 to 40 in good health. Sequences were obtained from naive CD8+ T cells sorted from blood. The CDR3 is CASSFGLAGPGEQYF. The CDR3 nucleotides are TGTGCCAGTAGTTTTGGACTAGCGGGGCCCGGCGAGCAGTACTTC. Supplemented by reference TRBV19 and TRBJ2-7, the full variable domain reads DGGITQSPKYLFRKEGQNVTLSCEQNLNHDAMYWYRQDPGQGLRLIYYSQIVNDFQKGDIAEGYSVSREKKESFPLTVTSAQKNPTAFYLCASSFGLAGPGEQYFGPGTRLTVT.